The sequence of this T cell receptor beta chain was determined in a study of shared clonotypes between healthy human individuals (TCRdb year 2020). Background on the whole study: Two women and a few men aged 18 to 49 years were included in the cohort. Libraries were prepared and TCR repertoires were sequenced by different laboratories using diverse techniques, in order to increase sequencing depth and limit assay-specific biases. For each donor, CD4 naive and CD4 memory were each run on three plates, CD8 naive on two plates, and CD8 memory on one plate. Blood TCR repertoires of a handful of healthy adults were deeply sequenced to estimate repertoire size and the extent of clonotype sharing between individuals. Each donor's leukapheresis produced roughly between about 0.9 and 9.5 billion PBMCs.

Based on the germline V gene, the CDR1 and CDR2 sequences are ENHRY and SYGVKD. From its cysteine to its phenylalanine, the CDR3 spans 19 amino acids. CDR3 DNA is the only sequence kept; it has 57 bases, read in frame from the first base. The junction shows trimming of 4 bases on V and 3 bases on J, and the gene matches do not reach 11 bases of it. TCR CDR3 regions were amplified from genomic DNA by multiplex PCR using the deep immunoSEQ assay. For each cell subset, the extracted genomic DNA was distributed evenly across all wells of several immunoSEQ 96-well plates, and each plate served as one replicate. Each replicate PCR for sorted subsets received 150 to 250 ng genomic DNA, equal to tens of thousands of T cell genomes. Purified libraries were quantified with a Qubit 3.0 fluorometer, sized on a Bioanalyzer 2100, and re-quantified with the KAPA Library Quantification kit. Every immunoSEQ 96-well plate was sequenced on a separate single-read 150-cycle Illumina NextSeq 550 flow cell. Regarding the original processing steps: The immunoSEQ output contained only junctional sequences without quality scores, so filtering could not match that applied to full-length reads. Sequences were annotated with PyIR, a Python wrapper for IgBLAST v1.9, and V/J genes and CDR3 were assigned using IMGT germline references. Reads with weak V/J assignments (E-value above 1e-6), missing CDR3, stop codons, out-of-frame junctions, or ambiguous translated residues were removed. V3J clonotypes were defined as sequences sharing an identical inferred V gene, J gene, and CDR3 amino acid sequence. The percentage overlap between two repertoires was calculated by dividing the number of shared unique clonotypes by the size of the smaller repertoire. Three approaches were used to assess repertoire richness: RTK rarefaction, the Chao1 estimator, and Recon v2.1 estimates of unobserved clonotypes. For all TCRbeta clonotypes obtained by the gDNA method from a handful of donors, generation probabilities were computed with OLGA. TCRdb took over this immuneACCESS table, retaining in-frame rearrangements with V and J assigned. Such tables are incomplete; in checked studies, under half of the missing clones stem from an unresolved V gene, and the remainder is unexplained. The V and J calls and clone size are taken from that table; D and trimming were inferred from the DNA. The table for this sample lists 2.5 million or so clones; just over 90% of them were counted only once. 0.13% to 0.15% of the sample is in the top ten clones.

As for this clone: Its cognate antigen has yet to be identified. No much larger clone is present one base from it, and per-base qualities are unavailable.

Results the study describes overall, beyond this receptor: Estimated clonotype richness was generally larger for naive than for memory subsets. Incomplete sequencing was indicated by rarefaction of sorted-subset datasets, despite the large sequencing depth. Based on pairwise subsampling, the degree of clonotype sharing among donors was expected to be affected by sequencing depth. Because the study included a small number of donors, the genetic and exposure-history diversity represented was limited. Clonotypes shared by all four sorted-subset donors showed higher generation probabilities than non-shared clonotypes. Across four donors, about 4.5% of naive CD4, approximately 3.5% of naive CD8, 2.3% of memory CD4, and roughly 0.4% of memory CD8 clonotypes were shared. Sampling was restricted to blood, and TCR repertoires in tissues likely differ from the TCR repertoires found in blood.

Healthy HIV-negative adults with no recently reported acute infections or vaccinations were included as donors. Every donor was a Caucasian adult residing in Nashville, Tennessee, USA. CD4+ T cells were enriched by magnetic negative selection, after which naive cells were positively selected on CD45RA and the negative fraction was taken as the memory subset. Blood was obtained by leukapheresis, after which PBMCs were separated by Ficoll-Histopaque density gradient centrifugation and cryopreserved in liquid nitrogen vapor phase. Purity and quantity of every magnetically sorted T cell population were checked by analytical flow cytometry. Genomic DNA was isolated from every sorted fraction and measured by UV absorbance on a Nanodrop 2000c.

The sample consisted of naive CD4+ T cells sorted from blood. The cell subset or site label on this specimen signifies: CD45RA+ positively selected. This TCR was sampled from a man between 18 and 35 years old in good health. Recombination joined TRBV10-3 with TRBJ2-1; TRBD2 aligns with 14 central bases. At the DNA level, the sequence is TGTGCCATCAGTGGATCCGGGACTAGCGGGAGTTTAGGCTACAATGAGCAGTTCTTC. The resulting protein is CAISGSGTSGSLGYNEQFF.